This passage covers 5 T cell receptor beta chains from one sample sequenced in a study of T cell responses to AZD1222 COVID-19 vaccine. Profiling relied on immunoSEQ multiplex PCR, and the TCRdb table lists in-frame clones only, not all of them. The table records more than 150,000 clones, roughly nine tenths of them present only once. This material consisted of peripheral blood, taken on day 0 of AZD1222 vaccination. The receptor set was obtained from an adult in good health.

V is TRBV25-1 and J is TRBJ2-3; D possibly matches TRBD1 or TRBD2 (7 bases each). This CDR3 has 18 residues. Germline V gene lookup returns CDR1 MGHDK and CDR2 SYGVNS. Trimming removed 7 bases at V and 2 bases at J, with 25 bases between. CDR3 protein: CASTPTGGGQRFTDTQYF. The CDR3 nucleotides are TGTGCCAGCACTCCCACCGGCGGGGGACAGCGATTCACAGATACGCAGTATTTT.

The genes are TRBV4-3 and TRBJ2-2; D perhaps matches TRBD2 (5 bases). In germline, CDR1 is LGHNA, CDR2 YSLEER. This CDR3 is 18 amino acids long. V was trimmed by 1 base and J by 2 bases, leaving 17 bases between them. The CDR3 nucleotides read TGCGCCAGCAGCCAAGCCCCTGTCCAGCGGACCAACACCGGGGAGCTGTTTTTT. Translating gives CASSQAPVQRTNTGELFF.

The rearrangement uses TRBV10-3 and TRBJ1-1; D is undetermined. Germline CDR1 reads ENHRY; CDR2 reads SYGVKD. CDR3 length: 15 amino acids. V was cut by 2 bases and J by 1 base, with 11 bases left in between. This chain's CDR3 is CAISERRTPNTEAFF. CDR3 nucleotide sequence: TGTGCCATCAGTGAGAGAAGGACCCCGAACACTGAAGCTTTCTTT.

CDR3 sequence reads: CASSARVYNYGYTF. The CDR3 DNA sequence: TGTGCCAGCAGCGCAAGGGTGTACAACTATGGCTACACCTTC. This chain uses TRBV6-2 or TRBV6-3 with TRBJ1-2; D is undetermined. The V and J ends lost 6 bases and 2 bases respectively, with 13 bases between them. CDR3 size: 14 residues. CDR1 MNHEY and CDR2 SVGEGT come from the germline V gene.

The chain uses TRBV28 and TRBJ1-2; TRBD1 aligns across 7 bases. J was trimmed by 2 bases and V by 8 bases; bases with no gene match: 8. The CDR3 is 14 residues long. CDR1 is MDHEN and CDR2 is SYDVKM in the germline V gene. The CDR3 region is CASGPGQLNYGYTF. The CDR3 nucleotides are TGTGCCAGCGGTCCGGGACAGTTAAACTATGGCTACACCTTC.